This T cell receptor (beta chain) stems from a study of metastatic and nonmetastatic thyroid tumors. Turning to the study itself: Repertoires were compared across blood and tumor or nodule tissue from malignant and benign thyroid patients. Whole-study results and caveats: A significant increase in TCR beta diversity was reportedly seen in malignant thyroid tumors relative to benign nodules, in blood and tumor.

This clone was recorded many times. As yet, its antigen is unknown. V was pared by 6 bases and J by 0 bases, with 3 bases between. Per germline, CDR1 SGHVS and CDR2 FNYEAQ. This CDR3 contains 11 residues. Study processing details: Researchers built a distant-metastasis classifier for papillary thyroid cancer that drew on CDR3 differences across clinicopathological groups. Via MiXCR, TCRdb re-called the PCR reads. These V and J calls derive from TCRdb rather than the authors' analysis. The sample holds approximately 86,000 clones, around 13% seen once. Thyroid surgery took place with no prior treatment in any patient.

The clonotype originates from a female donor with papillary thyroid cancer or a benign thyroid nodule (not recorded which). Some clones in this sample may be carry-over from other donors' samples. The source material was tumor tissue. The genes are TRBV7-6 and TRBJ2-7; no clear D. CDR3 region: CASSNSYEQYF. The DNA of the CDR3 is TGTGCCAGCAGTAACTCCTACGAGCAGTACTTC.